Each of the 18 T cell receptor beta chains below was sequenced from the same sample in a study of metastatic and nonmetastatic thyroid tumors (dated by TCRdb to about 2020). No treatment had been received by any patient before thyroid surgery. The library relied on PCR. TCRdb shows the sequencer as Illumina HiSeq 4000. TCRdb ran its own pipeline on the public reads, namely fastp trimming at Q25 and MiXCR clone calling, and kept in-frame beta chains. In all, the sample holds tens of thousands of clones, and 20% to 30% of those were seen once. Approximately 16% of the sample belongs to the ten largest clones. The sequenced sample was blood. These receptors were obtained from a male donor with papillary thyroid cancer or a benign thyroid nodule (not recorded which). Some clones in this sample may be carry-over from other donors' samples.

This clone has ten or more counts. The chain has TRBV6-1 and TRBJ1-5; D might be TRBD1 (6 bases). The germline CDR1 and CDR2 sequences are MNHNS and SASEGT. V was cut by 9 bases and J by 9 bases, with 21 bases left in between. This CDR3 is built from 14 residues. CDR3 protein: CARNRGGAGLPQHF. CDR3 nucleotides: TGTGCCAGGAATCGGGGGGGCGCTGGCCTGCCCCAGCATTTT.

This clone was found many times. In the same sample, other DNA sequences code for this CDR3. The chain joins TRBV7-2 to TRBJ2-3, with D possibly being TRBD1 or TRBD2 (5 bases each). V was clipped by 4 bases and J by 6 bases, with 17 bases between them. The CDR3 consists of 15 residues. Germline CDR1 is SGHTA and CDR2 is FQGNSA. CDR3 nucleotide sequence: TGTGCCAGCAGCTCACGGGGCGACCCCACGGATACGCAGTATTTT. Translated: CASSSRGDPTDTQYF.

This clone was counted many times. The chain employs TRBV3-1 and TRBJ2-2; D gene unclear. Germline V lookup: CDR1 LGHDT, CDR2 YNNKEL (reference sequence). With 0 bases removed from V and 6 bases from J, the gap between germline ends came to 14 bases. CDR3 length equals 16 residues. The CDR3 DNA reads as TGTGCCAGCAGCCAAGAAGTAGGGAAGGTGGCCGGGGAGCTGTTTTTT. Translating it yields CASSQEVGKVAGELFF.

In its sample, this clone was seen many times. The chain joins TRBV6-1 to TRBJ1-1; D might be TRBD1 (6 bases). The CDR3 is 13 residues long. Germline assignment: CDR1 MNHNS and CDR2 SASEGT. V lost 3 bases, J lost 11 bases, and 16 bases lay in between. CDR3 DNA: TGTGCCAGCAGTGAGGGGGGGGGCGTTGGGGCTTTCTTT. Amino acids: CASSEGGGVGAFF.

This clone was found once. The genes are TRBV5-1 and TRBJ2-3; D unresolved. The CDR3 length is 14 residues. Looked up from germline, CDR1 is SGHRS and CDR2 is YFSETQ. The V end lost 3 bases, the J end lost 1 base, and 9 bases lay between the germline ends. The CDR3: CASSSVGRTDTQYF. The CDR3 region has the DNA TGCGCCAGCAGCTCAGTGGGCCGCACAGATACGCAGTATTTT.

The rearrangement uses TRBV7-3 and TRBJ1-2; D is uncertain. Trimming cost V 5 bases and J 9 bases, with 16 bases left between them. CDR1 is SGHTA and CDR2 is FQGTGA in the germline V gene. This CDR3 comprises 13 residues. Written as DNA, the CDR3 is TGTGCCAGCAGCCCCGGACGCGTATATTGCTACACCTTC. Residues: CASSPGRVYCYTF.

This sequence joins TRBV6-2 or TRBV6-3 and TRBJ2-1; 11 positions agree with TRBD1. Germline values: CDR1 MNHEY, CDR2 SVGEGT. There are 14 residues in the CDR3. V lost 4 bases to trimming and J lost 5 bases; unmatched junction nucleotides: 1. CDR3 region: CASSLDRGHNEQFF. For the CDR3, the DNA is TGTGCCAGCAGTTTGGACAGGGGGCACAATGAGCAGTTCTTC.

The rearrangement uses TRBV18 and TRBJ1-1; 8 bases align to TRBD1. The germline gives CDR1 KGHSH, CDR2 LQKENI. Trimming at V came to 2 bases and at J to 5 bases, leaving 4 bases not matched to a gene. The CDR3 runs to 14 residues. As DNA, the CDR3 is TGTGCCAGCTCACCAGACAGGGGTGGGACTGAAGCTTTCTTT. This translates into CASSPDRGGTEAFF.

This clone is deemed medium-sized (0.01 to 0.1%). This chain joins TRBV6-1 and TRBJ2-7; tentative D call: TRBD1 (6 bases). CDR3 length: 14 amino acids. Germline CDR1 MNHNS, CDR2 SASEGT. V was pared by 7 bases and J by 12 bases, with 25 bases between. As DNA, the CDR3 is TGTGCCAGCACCCTAGACAGGACCCTTTCTAAATTGTACTTC. Translation: CASTLDRTLSKLYF.

The genes are TRBV11-1 and TRBJ2-7, with D perhaps TRBD1 (5 bases). Germline V gives CDR1 SGHAT, CDR2 FQDESV (reference sequence). The CDR3 covers 17 residues. V was clipped by 9 bases and J by 4 bases, with 28 bases between them. The CDR3 sequence is CASSPLRSETAIYEQYF. CDR3 nucleotide sequence: TGTGCCAGTTCCCCGCTGCGGTCTGAGACAGCGATATACGAGCAGTACTTC.

The chain uses TRBV11-3 and TRBJ2-7; the D call may be TRBD1 or TRBD2 (5 bases each). Germline-derived CDR1 and CDR2 are SGHNT and YENEEA. Trimming took 4 bases from V and 3 from J, leaving 16 bases between them. The CDR3 is made up of 15 amino acids. CDR3: CASSSDRDVGYEQYF. CDR3 DNA: TGTGCCAGCAGCTCAGACCGGGACGTAGGCTACGAGCAGTACTTC. The variable domain in full, completed from reference TRBV11-3 and TRBJ2-7, reads EAGVVQSPRYKIIEKKQPVAFWCNPISGHNTLYWYLQNLGQGPELLIRYENEEAVDDSQLPKDRFSAERLKGVDSTLKIQPAELGDSAVYLCASSSDRDVGYEQYFGPGTRLTVT.

This clone was recorded many times. The chain has TRBV4-2 and TRBJ1-5; possible D gene TRBD1, 6 bases. The CDR3 is made up of 14 amino acids. The germline gives CDR1 LGHNA, CDR2 YNFKEQ. V was trimmed by 5 bases and J by 6 bases, leaving 14 bases between them. The CDR3 reads CASSLGDTSQPQHF. In DNA form, the CDR3 reads TGTGCCAGCAGCTTAGGGGACACTAGTCAGCCCCAGCATTTT.

This clone was counted ten times or more. This chain joins TRBV5-4 and TRBJ2-2; perhaps TRBD2 as D (5 bases). V gave up 3 bases and J gave up 3 bases, with 12 bases separating them. The CDR3 sequence is 15 residues long. Looked up from germline, CDR1 is SGHNT and CDR2 is YYREEE (reference sequence). The CDR3 DNA sequence: TGTGCCAGCAGCTGGCGACCCGGGGACACCGGGGAGCTGTTTTTT. The encoded protein is CASSWRPGDTGELFF.

This clone was counted at least ten times. The rearrangement uses TRBV7-9 and TRBJ2-7, with D uncertain. In germline, CDR1 is SEHNR, CDR2 FQNEAQ (reference sequence). This CDR3 region has 14 residues. V dropped 1 base and J dropped 0 bases, with 7 bases sitting between them. The CDR3 sequence: CASSLVAVSYEQYF. CDR3 DNA sequence: TGTGCCAGCAGCTTAGTCGCAGTCTCCTACGAGCAGTACTTC. Using reference TRBV7-9 and TRBJ2-7 for the parts outside the CDR3, the full variable domain is DTGVSQNPRHKITKRGQNVTFRCDPISEHNRLYWYRQTLGQGPEFLTYFQNEAQLEKSRLLSDRFSAERPKGSFSTLEIQRTEQGDSAMYLCASSLVAVSYEQYFGPGTRLTVT.

As for this clone: Sequence at one end of the junction differs from germline and may be a read error. The J gene is TRBJ2-1, the V gene TRBV2; either TRBD1 or TRBD2 may fit D (6 bases each). The length of the CDR3 is 18 residues. Germline values: CDR1 SNHLY, CDR2 FYNNEI. The CDR3 DNA follows: TGTGCCAGCAGTGTAGCTAAGGGGGGTAGCGCAGCCTACATTGAGCAGTTCTTC. Protein product: CASSVAKGGSAAYIEQFF. The whole variable domain, remainder taken from reference TRBV2 and TRBJ2-1, is EPEVTQTPSHQVTQMGQEVILRCVPISNHLYFYWYRQILGQKVEFLVSFYNNEISEKSEIFDDQFSVERPDGSNFTLKIRSTKLEDSAMYFCASSVAKGGSAAYIEQFFGPGTRLTVL.

This clone came up many times. The V and J genes are TRBV6-1 and TRBJ2-3; D remains ambiguous. The CDR3 consists of 13 residues. The V gene's germline CDR1 is MNHNS and CDR2 SASEGT. Trimming cost V 4 bases and J 1 base, with 6 bases left between them. The CDR3 protein is CASSVKGTDTQYF. The CDR3 DNA follows: TGTGCCAGCAGTGTGAAGGGCACAGATACGCAGTATTTT.

The chain couples TRBV27 to TRBJ2-7; 8 bases fit TRBD2. The CDR3 has 16 residues. After removal of 7 bases from V and 3 bases from J, the junction contained 14 bases not matched to a gene. Germline CDR1 MNHEY, CDR2 SMNVEV (reference sequence). The CDR3 sequence is CASKTGGTSGIYEQYF. The CDR3 DNA reads as TGTGCCAGCAAAACTGGGGGAACTAGCGGCATCTACGAGCAGTACTTC.

There are many counts of this clone. This chain links TRBV7-2 with TRBJ1-1, with D unclear. The CDR3 covers 14 residues. V shed 4 bases and J shed 2 bases, with 11 bases lying between them. CDR1 and CDR2 (germline): SGHTA, FQGNSA. The CDR3 DNA reads TGTGCCAGCAGCTCCCTACGAGGAAACACTGAAGCTTTCTTT. Translated, it gives CASSSLRGNTEAFF.